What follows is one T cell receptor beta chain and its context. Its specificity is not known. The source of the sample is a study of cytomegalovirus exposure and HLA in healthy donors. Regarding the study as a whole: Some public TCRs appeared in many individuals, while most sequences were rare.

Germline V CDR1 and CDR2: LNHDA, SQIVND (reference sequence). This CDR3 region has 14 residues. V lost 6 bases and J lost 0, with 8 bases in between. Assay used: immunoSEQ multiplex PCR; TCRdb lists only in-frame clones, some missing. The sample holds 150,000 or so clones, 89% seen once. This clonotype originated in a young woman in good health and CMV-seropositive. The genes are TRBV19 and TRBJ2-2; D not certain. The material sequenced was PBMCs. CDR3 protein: CASRAYTNTGELFF. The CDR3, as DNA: TGTGCCAGTAGGGCTTATACGAACACCGGGGAGCTGTTTTTT.